Following are 20 T cell receptor beta chains from one sample sequenced in a study of T-cell reconstitution after alpha-beta-depleted transplantation in children. TCRbeta library preparation incorporated unique molecular identifiers. TCRdb passed the PCR reads through MiXCR, listing each CDR3 protein once. Of about 250,000 distinct CDR3 sequences in the sample, roughly a quarter were seen once. The starting material was PBMCs, mostly from graft donor cells, obtained 360 days after TCRalphabeta/CD19-depleted stem cell transplant. These receptors all come from a female patient between 2 and 15 years old who had a stem cell transplant for congenital amegakaryocytic thrombocytopenia, so the T cells may come from the graft donor.

There are many counts of this clonotype. The V gene is TRBV6-1, the J gene TRBJ2-1, with 10 positions matching TRBD2. V shed 3 bases, J shed 0 bases, and the junction held 11 bases outside the gene matches. The CDR3 spans 19 residues. The germline V gene encodes CDR1 MNHNS and CDR2 SASEGT. CDR3 protein: CASSDLAGEGTSSYNEQFF. The CDR3 DNA reads TGTGCCAGCAGTGATCTAGCGGGGGAGGGAACTAGCTCCTACAATGAGCAGTTCTTC.

V and J are TRBV5-6 and TRBJ2-3; D gene unclear. V was shortened by 4 bases and J by 1 base, with 16 bases between the two germline ends. CDR1 SGHDT and CDR2 YYEEEE come from the germline V gene. The CDR3 spans 16 residues. As DNA, the CDR3 is TGTGCCAGCAGCCCACCCCGGTTACTGCGCACAGATACGCAGTATTTT. Translation: CASSPPRLLRTDTQYF.

This clonotype came up a few times. The chain links TRBV7-9 to TRBJ2-7, with 11 bases fitting TRBD2. The CDR3 consists of 14 residues. Germline CDR1 SEHNR, CDR2 FQNEAQ (reference sequence). V lost 3 bases and J lost 3; bases outside the gene matches: 1. The CDR3 sequence is CASSFGLAGYEQYF. The CDR3 bases are TGTGCCAGCAGCTTCGGACTAGCGGGCTACGAGCAGTACTTC.

This clonotype has more than one count but fewer than ten. J is TRBJ1-6 and V is TRBV5-6, with 8 positions matching TRBD1. V was pared by 4 bases and J by 7 bases, with 4 bases of the junction left unmatched. CDR1 is SGHDT and CDR2 is YYEEEE in the germline V gene. CDR3 size: 14 residues. The CDR3 loop is CASSTGGKNSPLHF. The CDR3 DNA is TGTGCCAGCAGCACAGGGGGAAAGAATTCACCCCTCCACTTT.

The table lists this clonotype with many counts. J is TRBJ2-1 and V is TRBV29-1; no firm D call. CDR3 length: 11 residues. V lost 3 bases and J 6 bases, leaving 6 bases between the germline ends. From germline, CDR1 is SQVTM and CDR2 ANQGSEA. CDR3 DNA: TGCAGCGTTGACAAGAGCAATGAGCAGTTCTTC. It yields the protein CSVDKSNEQFF.

This clonotype was counted once. V usage is TRBV19 and J usage is TRBJ2-1; 8 bases map to TRBD2. The germline V gene encodes CDR1 LNHDA and CDR2 SQIVND (reference sequence). There are 15 residues in the CDR3. The trim removed 7 bases at V and 7 bases at J, leaving 12 bases unmatched. The DNA for the CDR3 is TGTGCCAGTACCCCATTCGGGGGGGGGGTAAATGAGCAGTTCTTC. Protein: CASTPFGGGVNEQFF. The entire variable domain, with the rest obtained from reference TRBV19 and TRBJ2-1, is as follows: DGGITQSPKYLFRKEGQNVTLSCEQNLNHDAMYWYRQDPGQGLRLIYYSQIVNDFQKGDIAEGYSVSREKKESFPLTVTSAQKNPTAFYLCASTPFGGGVNEQFFGPGTRLTVL.

The chain joins TRBV20-1 to TRBJ2-6, with D unresolved. The length of the CDR3 is 12 residues. V shed 3 bases and J shed 2 bases, with 2 bases lying between them. Looked up from germline, CDR1 is DFQATT and CDR2 is SNEGSKA (reference sequence). The CDR3 loop reads CSARAGANVLTF. DNA of the CDR3: TGCAGTGCTAGGGCTGGGGCCAACGTCCTGACTTTC.

This clonotype was detected only a few times. The chain carries TRBV7-9 and TRBJ2-3, with 15 bases aligning to TRBD2. After removal of 6 bases from V and 6 bases from J, the junction contained 7 bases not matched to a gene. Germline V gives CDR1 SEHNR, CDR2 FQNEAQ (reference sequence). This CDR3 is built from 16 residues. In DNA form, the CDR3 reads TGTGCCAGCAGACCTCCCGGACTAGCGGGGGGGGATACGCAGTATTTT. This translates into CASRPPGLAGGDTQYF.

This clonotype has only one observation. The chain is built from TRBV20-1 and TRBJ2-2, with 9 positions matching TRBD1. Germline lookup yields CDR1 DFQATT and CDR2 SNEGSKA (reference sequence). CDR3 length: 12 amino acids. V gave up 6 bases and J gave up 8 bases; unmatched junction bases: 4. CDR3 coding DNA: TGCAGTGCGTTACAGGGGGCGGGGGAGCTGTTTTTT. This translates into CSALQGAGELFF.

The V gene is TRBV20-1, the J gene TRBJ1-4; no firm D call. V was shortened by 3 bases and J by 7 bases, with 9 bases between the two germline ends. The CDR3 extends over 12 amino acids. Germline-derived CDR1 and CDR2 are DFQATT and SNEGSKA (reference sequence). The CDR3 spells CSASGVREKLFF. The CDR3 coding sequence is TGCAGTGCTAGCGGGGTTCGTGAAAAACTGTTTTTT.

This clonotype was detected a few times. The V and J genes are TRBV20-1 and TRBJ2-1; D gene uncertain. Trimming removed 2 bases at V and 10 bases at J, with 9 bases between. The CDR3 covers 11 residues. Germline V CDR1 and CDR2: DFQATT, SNEGSKA (reference sequence). CDR3 in DNA: TGCAGTGCTAGATCGACGGAAGAGCAGTTCTTC. Translating it yields CSARSTEEQFF.

The chain has TRBV6-2 or TRBV6-3 and TRBJ1-2; 8 bases map to TRBD1. V lost 7 bases to trimming and J lost 4 bases; unmatched junction nucleotides: 5. Germline V lookup: CDR1 MNHEY, CDR2 SVGEGT. The CDR3 loop spans 13 amino acids. The CDR3 DNA sequence: TGTGCCAGCATTGACAGGGGACTCTATGGCTACACCTTC. It yields the protein CASIDRGLYGYTF.

In regard to this clonotype: The junction differs from germline at one of its ends, possibly a read error. The chain couples TRBV7-9 to TRBJ1-1; D unclear. CDR1 SEHNR and CDR2 FQNEAQ come from the germline V gene (reference sequence). This CDR3 has 15 residues. CDR3 sequence reads: CASSLAWTVNTEVFF. Here the CDR3 DNA reads TGTGCCAGCAGCTTGGCTTGGACGGTGAACACTGAAGTTTTCTTT.

The table lists this clonotype with many counts. The chain employs TRBV12-3 or TRBV12-4 and TRBJ2-7; D uncertain. The CDR3 is 12 amino acids. V was pared by 4 bases and J by 6 bases, with 10 bases between. The DNA for the CDR3 is TGTGCCAGCAGTTATCCGGGCCGCGAGCAGTACTTC. Residues: CASSYPGREQYF.

This clonotype was seen a few times. CDR3 loop: CASSFGGDIQYF. The CDR3 DNA sequence: TGTGCCAGCAGTTTTGGAGGGGACATTCAGTACTTC. This rearrangement joins TRBV28 to TRBJ2-4; possible D gene TRBD2, 6 bases. Deletions cut 3 bases from V and 8 bases from J, with 8 bases between. CDR1 and CDR2 from the germline V gene are MDHEN and SYDVKM. The CDR3 runs to 12 residues.

J is TRBJ2-5 and V is TRBV5-1; D is unresolved. This CDR3 is 13 amino acids long. Germline CDR1 reads SGHRS; CDR2 reads YFSETQ. Trimming cost V 0 bases and J 3 bases, with 6 bases left between them. This chain's CDR3 is CASSLVVEETQYF. The CDR3 DNA reads TGCGCCAGCAGCTTGGTTGTAGAAGAGACCCAGTACTTC.

The chain joins TRBV19 to TRBJ1-5; D is unresolved. The CDR3 is made up of 15 amino acids. V lost 3 bases, J lost 4 bases, and 13 bases lay in between. Looked up from germline, CDR1 is LNHDA and CDR2 is SQIVND (reference sequence). The CDR3 DNA follows: TGTGCCAGTAGTATCGGTCTTTCGGGGAATCAGCCCCAGCATTTT. Protein: CASSIGLSGNQPQHF.

This sequence joins TRBV9 and TRBJ1-3; TRBD1 is a possible D gene (5 bases). Trimming removed 1 base at V and 9 bases at J, with 11 bases between. Germline assignment: CDR1 SGDLS and CDR2 YYNGEE. The CDR3 loop spans 13 amino acids. CDR3 sequence reads: CASSVQGDGTIYF. CDR3 DNA: TGTGCCAGCAGCGTACAAGGGGACGGCACCATATATTTT. The whole variable domain, remainder taken from reference TRBV9 and TRBJ1-3, is DSGVTQTPKHLITATGQRVTLRCSPRSGDLSVYWYQQSLDQGLQFLIQYYNGEERAKGNILERFSAQQFPDLHSELNLSSLELGDSALYFCASSVQGDGTIYFGEGSWLTVV.

This clonotype came up a few times. This rearrangement joins TRBV20-1 to TRBJ2-1; no definite D call. Germline V lookup: CDR1 DFQATT, CDR2 SNEGSKA (reference sequence). Between the trimmed V and J ends, which lost 4 bases and 4 bases, there was a span of 14 bases. There are 14 residues in the CDR3. In DNA, the CDR3 is TGCAGTGCTAAAACCGGAGTAGGATACAATGAGCAGTTCTTC. This sequence encodes CSAKTGVGYNEQFF.

V is TRBV9 and J is TRBJ2-1; TRBD2 matches 7 bases. CDR1 is SGDLS and CDR2 is YYNGEE in the germline V gene. The trim removed 0 bases at V and 2 bases at J, leaving 2 bases unmatched. This CDR3 comprises 15 residues. The CDR3 sequence is CASSVEAGTYNEQFF. CDR3 in DNA: TGTGCCAGCAGCGTAGAAGCGGGAACCTACAATGAGCAGTTCTTC.